The present TCR beta chain was sequenced within a study of OX40 agonist ivuxolimab in advanced cancers. Overall study: Ivuxolimab, which patients received intravenously every 2 weeks, was dosed at 0.01 to 10 mg/kg. Dose-escalation cases comprised hepatocellular carcinoma, melanoma, renal cell or head and neck cancer.

TCRdb's table, derived via immunoSEQ multiplex PCR, lists solely in-frame clones and lacks some. This table has about 54,000 clones, approximately 89% appearing once. Study conclusions and caveats: CD8+ T cells averaged more expanded clones than CD4+.

In regard to this clone: Its antigen is not identified.

The CDR3 length is 16 residues. The germline CDR1 and CDR2 sequences are SGDLS and YYNGEE. V was trimmed by 4 bases and J by 3 bases, leaving 20 bases between them. J is TRBJ2-7 and V is TRBV9; D unclear. The receptor comes from an adult with an advanced solid tumor such as melanoma, head and neck, liver or kidney cancer. The sequenced sample was CD4+ or CD8+ T cells sorted from blood, obtained in a trial of the OX40 agonist ivuxolimab. Here the CDR3 DNA reads TGTGCCAGCAGCCCCAGTCGGGCCCTCCCCGGCTACGAGCAGTACTTC. The encoded protein is CASSPSRALPGYEQYF.